The 30 T cell receptor beta chains listed next were all sequenced from one sample in a study of OX40 agonist ivuxolimab in advanced cancers. The library relied on the immunoSEQ multiplex PCR assay. TCRdb mirrors the immuneACCESS table, restricted to in-frame sequences. Some clones are absent from its copies; in checked studies, under half trace to an unresolved V gene, and the reason for the others is unknown. This sample is represented by approximately 29,000 clones; about 80% of them were singletons. Together, the top ten hold roughly 11% of the sample. The specimen was CD4+ or CD8+ T cells sorted from blood, collected in a trial of the OX40 agonist ivuxolimab. The receptor set was obtained from an adult with an advanced solid tumor such as melanoma, head and neck, liver or kidney cancer.

The J gene is TRBJ1-1, the V gene TRBV7-9, with a tentative D call TRBD1 (5 bases). Germline lookup yields CDR1 SEHNR and CDR2 FQNEAQ (reference sequence). Trimming removed 0 bases at V and 5 bases at J, with 16 bases between. This CDR3 region has 16 residues. The chain's CDR3 is CASSLAWEGKLTEAFF. CDR3 bases: TGTGCCAGCAGCTTAGCGTGGGAGGGGAAATTAACTGAAGCTTTCTTT.

In this sample, this clone turned up once. V gene TRBV5-4 combines with J gene TRBJ2-5; D might be TRBD1 or TRBD2, each matching 5 bases. Germline assignment: CDR1 SGHNT and CDR2 YYREEE (reference sequence). This CDR3 has 15 amino acids. Trimming left V 4 bases short and J 0 bases short, with 13 bases between. The CDR3 reads CASSLGPFDQETQYF. In nucleotides, the CDR3 is TGTGCCAGCAGCCTGGGACCGTTTGACCAAGAGACCCAGTACTTC.

This clone showed up just a few times. This chain joins TRBV5-6 and TRBJ2-1; possibly TRBD1 for D (6 bases). The CDR3 consists of 15 residues. Germline values: CDR1 SGHDT, CDR2 YYEEEE. Trimming removed 1 base from V and 7 bases from J, with 15 bases in between. The CDR3 spells CASSLSWTARNEQFF. The CDR3, as DNA: TGTGCCAGCAGCTTGTCCTGGACAGCAAGGAATGAGCAGTTCTTC.

This rearrangement joins TRBV29-1 to TRBJ2-3, with D possibly matching TRBD2 (5 bases). Germline CDR1 SQVTM, CDR2 ANQGSEA. The V end was cut by 4 bases, the J end by 1 base, with 6 bases between. CDR3 length: 12 residues. The CDR3 DNA reads as TGCAGCGTTGCCGGGGGCACAGATACGCAGTATTTT. As protein: CSVAGGTDTQYF.

The gene calls are TRBV19 and TRBJ1-6; 8 bases match TRBD1. This CDR3 has 14 residues. Germline V gene sequence: CDR1 LNHDA, CDR2 SQIVND (reference sequence). V shed 8 bases and J 13 bases; nucleotides not matched to a gene: 13. This CDR3 is CASQPGTGGSPLHF. In DNA form, the CDR3 reads TGTGCCAGTCAACCCGGGACAGGAGGCTCCCCCCTCCACTTT.

This clone is medium-sized in the sample. The CDR3 region has the DNA TGCGCCAGCAGCCAAGTAAGGACAGGGACGTATGGCTACACCTTC. Its protein is CASSQVRTGTYGYTF. The chain employs TRBV4-3 and TRBJ1-2; 8 bases match TRBD1. The CDR3 consists of 15 residues. J lost 5 bases, V lost 1 base, and 6 bases had no gene match. From germline, CDR1 is LGHNA and CDR2 YSLEER.

V is TRBV29-1 and J is TRBJ2-7; 8 bases are shared with TRBD1. The CDR3 contains 14 residues. Germline CDR1 SQVTM, CDR2 ANQGSEA. Trimming cost V 7 bases and J 0 bases; bases outside gene matches: 8. The CDR3 loop is CSGGQGPNSYEQYF. The CDR3 DNA sequence: TGCAGCGGTGGACAGGGCCCCAACTCCTACGAGCAGTACTTC.

The V call is TRBV19, the J call TRBJ1-5; 9 bases are a match to TRBD1. The ends lost 5 bases at V and 3 bases at J; junction bases unmatched: 8. The germline V gene encodes CDR1 LNHDA and CDR2 SQIVND (reference sequence). CDR3 length: 16 residues. The CDR3 loop is CASSVYRGRDNQPQHF. DNA for the CDR3: TGTGCCAGTAGTGTATACAGGGGGCGGGACAATCAGCCCCAGCATTTT.

The V call is TRBV7-9, the J call TRBJ2-3, with 8 bases aligning to TRBD2. Per the germline V gene, CDR1 is SEHNR and CDR2 is FQNEAQ (reference sequence). This CDR3 region has 17 residues. V dropped 0 bases and J dropped 3; count of bases not matched to a gene: 8. CDR3 in amino acids: CASSLAFGGGKTDTQYF. Here the CDR3 DNA reads TGTGCCAGCAGCTTAGCGTTCGGCGGGGGGAAGACAGATACGCAGTATTTT.

The chain links TRBV19 to TRBJ2-1, with D perhaps TRBD2 (7 bases). The length of the CDR3 is 15 residues. The V end lost 10 bases, the J end lost 6 bases, and 22 bases lay between the germline ends. The germline V gene encodes CDR1 LNHDA and CDR2 SQIVND (reference sequence). The DNA for the CDR3 is TGTGCCACCCCTCGTCTCGCGGGGGCTTGCAATGAGCAGTTCTTC. Amino acid sequence: CATPRLAGACNEQFF.

The chain recombines TRBV5-4 with TRBJ2-5; D is ambiguous. The CDR3 sequence is 14 residues long. Germline CDR1 reads SGHNT; CDR2 reads YYREEE (reference sequence). V was cut by 3 bases and J by 7 bases, with 16 bases left in between. The DNA for the CDR3 is TGTGCCAGCAGCTCTGGGCCTTCCCCGGGGACCCAGTACTTC. Protein product: CASSSGPSPGTQYF.

The chain has TRBV7-6 and TRBJ2-2; possible D gene TRBD2, 6 bases. CDR3 length: 13 amino acids. Germline V gene sequence: CDR1 SGHVS, CDR2 FNYEAQ. V lost 5 bases and J lost 3, with 7 bases in between. The CDR3 region is CASSRGYTGELFF. The CDR3 DNA is TGTGCCAGCAGCCGGGGGTACACCGGGGAGCTGTTTTTT.

V is TRBV5-4 and J is TRBJ1-3; 8 bases are shared with TRBD1. Germline CDR1 reads SGHNT; CDR2 reads YYREEE (reference sequence). Unmatched junction bases numbered 5, after V lost 2 bases and J lost 4 bases. This CDR3 region has 15 residues. CDR3 nucleotides: TGTGCCAGCAGCTTCCAGGGGGCCTCGGGAAACACCATATATTTT. This gives the protein CASSFQGASGNTIYF.

The rearrangement links TRBV4-3 to TRBJ2-7; unclear D gene. CDR1 and CDR2 from the germline V gene are LGHNA and YSLEER. CDR3 size: 15 residues. The V and J ends lost 0 bases and 2 bases respectively, with 11 bases between them. CDR3 DNA: TGCGCCAGCAGCCAAGATCCAGGATCCCCCTACGAGCAGTACTTC. This codes for CASSQDPGSPYEQYF.

The J gene is TRBJ2-4, the V gene TRBV19, with D possibly matching TRBD1 (5 bases). The CDR3 has 15 residues. V gave up 6 bases and J gave up 0 bases, with 12 bases separating them. CDR1 is LNHDA and CDR2 is SQIVND in the germline V gene (reference sequence). The CDR3 spells CASRTDHLAKNIQYF. CDR3 sequence (DNA): TGTGCCAGTAGGACAGACCATCTAGCCAAAAACATTCAGTACTTC.

V gene TRBV4-1 combines with J gene TRBJ1-1, with TRBD1 as a possible D gene (6 bases). The germline CDR1 and CDR2 sequences are MGHRA and YSYEKL. Trimming cost V 4 bases and J 5 bases, with 20 bases left between them. The CDR3 is 16 amino acids. CDR3 sequence: CASSPLKGEAGTEAFF. The CDR3 DNA is TGCGCCAGCAGCCCCCTTAAGGGGGAGGCAGGTACTGAAGCTTTCTTT.

The chain has TRBV7-8 and TRBJ1-3; 7 bases agree with TRBD1. The CDR3 is 17 amino acids. Germline assignment: CDR1 SGHVS and CDR2 FQNEAQ. The trim removed 2 bases at V and 0 bases at J, leaving 7 bases unmatched. The CDR3 coding sequence is TGTGCCAGCAGCTTACCTGACAGGGACTTCTCTGGAAACACCATATATTTT. Protein: CASSLPDRDFSGNTIYF.

The chain joins TRBV19 to TRBJ2-7, with D possibly TRBD2 on 6 matching bases. This CDR3 is built from 15 residues. Germline lookup yields CDR1 LNHDA and CDR2 SQIVND (reference sequence). Trimming took off 5 bases at V and 4 bases at J, with 18 bases between the two ends. CDR3 amino acids: CASSFEEGTGYEQYF. The CDR3 DNA reads as TGTGCCAGTAGTTTCGAGGAGGGGACGGGATACGAGCAGTACTTC. Using reference TRBV19 and TRBJ2-7 for the parts outside the CDR3, the full variable domain is DGGITQSPKYLFRKEGQNVTLSCEQNLNHDAMYWYRQDPGQGLRLIYYSQIVNDFQKGDIAEGYSVSREKKESFPLTVTSAQKNPTAFYLCASSFEEGTGYEQYFGPGTRLTVT.

This chain links TRBV10-3 with TRBJ1-1; maybe TRBD1 (5 bases). This CDR3 comprises 16 residues. The V end was cut by 1 base, the J end by 0 bases, with 12 bases between. CDR1 and CDR2 from the germline V gene are ENHRY and SYGVKD. The CDR3, as DNA: TGTGCCATCAGTGAGTGGACGACAGAGGTGAACACTGAAGCTTTCTTT. It translates to CAISEWTTEVNTEAFF.

V is TRBV5-4 and J is TRBJ2-7; D not resolved. CDR1 is SGHNT, CDR2 YYREEE, per germline (reference sequence). Trimming removed 0 bases from V and 2 bases from J, with 3 bases in between. The CDR3 sequence is 12 residues long. As DNA, the CDR3 is TGTGCCAGCAGCTTGGGGGCCTACGAGCAGTACTTC. It is translated as CASSLGAYEQYF.

V usage is TRBV4-1 and J usage is TRBJ2-7, with TRBD1 identical over 9 bases. From germline, CDR1 is MGHRA and CDR2 YSYEKL. The V and J ends lost 3 bases and 3 bases, in that order; junction bases with no gene match: 3. CDR3 length: 14 residues. The CDR3 DNA is TGCGCCAGCAGCCAGGGGACAGGGAACTACGAGCAGTACTTC. Its translation is CASSQGTGNYEQYF.

CDR3: CASSPPQGAKNIQYF. CDR3 nucleotide sequence: TGTGCCAGCAGCCCCCCACAGGGAGCCAAAAACATTCAGTACTTC. The chain uses TRBV5-4 and TRBJ2-4; a possible D gene is TRBD1 (6 bases). Germline V lookup: CDR1 SGHNT, CDR2 YYREEE (reference sequence). This CDR3 spans 15 amino acids. Trimming removed 4 bases from V and 0 bases from J, with 11 bases in between.

This clone is categorized as medium-sized. V usage is TRBV30 and J usage is TRBJ2-7; the match to TRBD1 covers 10 bases. CDR1 is GTSNPN and CDR2 is SVGIG in the germline V gene (reference sequence). The CDR3 sequence is 14 residues long. V shed 3 bases and J 2 bases; nucleotides not matched to a gene: 4. CDR3 DNA: TGTGCCTGGAGCGGGACAGGGGAAACCTACGAGCAGTACTTC. This codes for CAWSGTGETYEQYF.

The chain uses TRBV11-2 and TRBJ2-3, with TRBD2 matching over 11 bases. Trimming cost V 1 base and J 6 bases; bases outside gene matches: 9. Germline lookup yields CDR1 SGHAT and CDR2 FQNNGV. This CDR3 has 17 amino acids. The DNA for the CDR3 is TGTGCCAGCAGCTTAGGAATTAGCGGGGGGGCCCTGGATACGCAGTATTTT. Amino acids: CASSLGISGGALDTQYF.

The chain combines TRBV6-1 with TRBJ2-7; unclear D gene. Looked up from germline, CDR1 is MNHNS and CDR2 is SASEGT. Trimming removed 3 bases from V and 4 bases from J, with 13 bases in between. This CDR3 has 14 amino acids. DNA of the CDR3: TGTGCCAGCAGTGAGCAGGCGGATCTGTACGAGCAGTACTTC. Translating it yields CASSEQADLYEQYF.

The chain has TRBV6-6 and TRBJ1-1; the D is unclear. This CDR3 comprises 14 residues. CDR1 MNHNY and CDR2 SVGAGI come from the germline V gene (reference sequence). V lost 6 bases, J lost 2 bases, and 13 bases lay in between. The CDR3 region has the DNA TGTGCCAGCAGCCCCACGGCGGGAAACACTGAAGCTTTCTTT. It specifies CASSPTAGNTEAFF.

The chain joins TRBV30 to TRBJ2-5, with 7 bases matching TRBD2. The CDR3 loop spans 16 amino acids. V dropped 0 bases and J dropped 4; count of bases not matched to a gene: 11. The germline gives CDR1 GTSNPN, CDR2 SVGIG (reference sequence). The CDR3 protein is CAWSVPRGREGETQYF. CDR3 coding DNA: TGTGCCTGGAGTGTACCCCGGGGGAGGGAAGGAGAGACCCAGTACTTC.

The chain has TRBV7-2 and TRBJ1-5; D perhaps matches TRBD1 (6 bases). Trimming removed 1 base at V and 3 bases at J, with 22 bases between. This CDR3 contains 19 residues. Germline V gene sequence: CDR1 SGHTA, CDR2 FQGNSA. In nucleotides, the CDR3 is TGTGCCAGCAGCTTAGATTTCTCGGAGGGCAGGGGCCCCAATCAGCCCCAGCATTTT. As protein: CASSLDFSEGRGPNQPQHF.

This sequence joins TRBV30 and TRBJ2-7, with a weak D call TRBD2 (6 bases). CDR3 size: 15 residues. The germline CDR1 and CDR2 sequences are GTSNPN and SVGIG (reference sequence). Trimming stripped 0 bases from V and 4 bases from J, with 16 bases between. The CDR3 loop reads CAWSVGAEGPYEQYF. The CDR3 coding sequence is TGTGCCTGGAGTGTAGGGGCGGAGGGGCCGTACGAGCAGTACTTC.

This chain joins TRBV6-1 and TRBJ1-4, with D maybe TRBD1 (5 bases). The CDR3 extends over 15 amino acids. Germline lookup yields CDR1 MNHNS and CDR2 SASEGT. V lost 3 bases and J 3 bases, leaving 11 bases between the germline ends. The DNA of the CDR3 is TGTGCCAGCAGTGATAGCTCGGGGGCTAATGAAAAACTGTTTTTT. This gives the protein CASSDSSGANEKLFF.